This T cell receptor (beta chain) derives from a study of CXCR3-negative and CXCR3-positive naive CD8 T cells. Study conclusions and caveats: In naive cells, CXCR3-negative and CXCR3-positive subsets had similar TRBV-TRBJ usage; memory cells differed. TRB CDR3s of CXCR3-positive naive cells were more hydrophobic than those of CXCR3-negative naive cells. Once cells were cryopreserved, CXCR3 expression went down partly, and most assays used fresh PBMCs.

Naive CD8+ T lymphocytes were specified as CD45RO-CCR7+CD27+CD95-. UMI-labeled 5' RACE TRB cDNA libraries were prepared from the cells. TCRdb re-called the 5' RACE reads and gives one entry per CDR3 protein, without DNA. The sample includes some 61,000 distinct CDR3 sequences. CDR3 length: 14 residues. Germline V gives CDR1 PRHDT, CDR2 FYEKMQ (reference sequence). About this clonotype: No antigen is known for it.

The sequencing sample was made of naive CXCR3- CD8+ T cells from blood. Subset here: CD45RO-CCR7+CD27+CD95- naive CD8+ T cells lacking CXCR3 (TNR3-). The receptor was isolated from a human donor in good health. Some clones in this sample may be carry-over from other donors' samples. The genes are TRBV13 and TRBJ1-1. The CDR3 loop is CASSSLEGGTEAFF.